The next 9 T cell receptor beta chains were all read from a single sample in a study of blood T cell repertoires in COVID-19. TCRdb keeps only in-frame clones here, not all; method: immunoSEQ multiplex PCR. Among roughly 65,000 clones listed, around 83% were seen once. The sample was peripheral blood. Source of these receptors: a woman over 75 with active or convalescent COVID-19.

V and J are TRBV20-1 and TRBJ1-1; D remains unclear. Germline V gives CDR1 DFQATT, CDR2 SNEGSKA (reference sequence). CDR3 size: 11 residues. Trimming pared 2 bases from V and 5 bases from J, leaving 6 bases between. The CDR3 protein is CSARRETEAFF. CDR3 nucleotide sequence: TGCAGTGCTAGACGGGAGACTGAAGCTTTCTTT.

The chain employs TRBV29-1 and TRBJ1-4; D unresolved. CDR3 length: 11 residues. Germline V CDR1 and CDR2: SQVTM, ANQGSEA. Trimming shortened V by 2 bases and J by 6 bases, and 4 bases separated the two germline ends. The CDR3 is CSVEWHEKLFF. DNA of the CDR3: TGCAGCGTTGAATGGCATGAAAAACTGTTTTTT.

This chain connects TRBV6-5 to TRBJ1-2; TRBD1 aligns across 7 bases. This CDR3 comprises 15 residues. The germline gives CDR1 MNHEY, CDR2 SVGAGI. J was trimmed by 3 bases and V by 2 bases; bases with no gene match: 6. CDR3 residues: CASSYLFGTDYGYTF. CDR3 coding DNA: TGTGCCAGCAGTTACCTCTTTGGGACAGACTATGGCTACACCTTC.

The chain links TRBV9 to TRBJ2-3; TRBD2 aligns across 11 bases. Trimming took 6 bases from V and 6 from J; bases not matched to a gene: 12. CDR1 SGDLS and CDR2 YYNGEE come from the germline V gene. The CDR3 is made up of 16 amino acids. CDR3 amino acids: CASTDAASGGLDTQYF. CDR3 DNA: TGTGCCAGCACCGACGCGGCTAGCGGGGGGTTGGATACGCAGTATTTT.

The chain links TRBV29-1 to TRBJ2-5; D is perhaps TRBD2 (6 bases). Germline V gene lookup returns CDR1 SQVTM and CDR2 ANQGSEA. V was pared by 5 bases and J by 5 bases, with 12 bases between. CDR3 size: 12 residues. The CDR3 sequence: CSVLDYPETQYF. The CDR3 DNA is TGCAGCGTTCTGGACTACCCGGAGACCCAGTACTTC.

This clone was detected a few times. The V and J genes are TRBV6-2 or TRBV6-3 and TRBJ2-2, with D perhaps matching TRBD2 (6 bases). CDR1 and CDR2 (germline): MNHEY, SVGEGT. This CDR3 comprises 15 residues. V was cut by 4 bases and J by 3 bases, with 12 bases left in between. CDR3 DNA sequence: TGTGCCAGCAGTTCCGGTTGGGGGGACACCGGGGAGCTGTTTTTT. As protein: CASSSGWGDTGELFF.

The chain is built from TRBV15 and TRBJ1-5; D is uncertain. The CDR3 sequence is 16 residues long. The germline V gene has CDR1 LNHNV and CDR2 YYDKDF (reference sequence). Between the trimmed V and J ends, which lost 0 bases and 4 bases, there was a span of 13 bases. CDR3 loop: CATSRDYGQTNQPQHF. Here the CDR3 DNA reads TGTGCCACCAGCAGAGATTATGGGCAAACTAATCAGCCCCAGCATTTT.

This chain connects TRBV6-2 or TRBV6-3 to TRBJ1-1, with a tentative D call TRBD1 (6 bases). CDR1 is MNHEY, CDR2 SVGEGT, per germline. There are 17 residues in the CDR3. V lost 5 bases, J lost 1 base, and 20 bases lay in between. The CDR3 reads CASSDRRPARGNTEAFF. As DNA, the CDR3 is TGTGCCAGCAGTGACAGGAGACCTGCCCGAGGGAACACTGAAGCTTTCTTT.

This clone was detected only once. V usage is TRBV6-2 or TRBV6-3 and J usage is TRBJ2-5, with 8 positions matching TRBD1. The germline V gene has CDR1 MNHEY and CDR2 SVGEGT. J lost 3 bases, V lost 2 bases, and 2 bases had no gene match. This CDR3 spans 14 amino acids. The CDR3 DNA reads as TGTGCCAGCAGTTACGTGACAGGGGAAGAGACCCAGTACTTC. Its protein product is CASSYVTGEETQYF.